The 10 T cell receptor beta chains listed next were all sequenced from one sample in a study of PD-1 blockade in classical Hodgkin lymphoma. Sequencing used immunoSEQ multiplex PCR; TCRdb keeps in-frame clones, though not all of them. The sample includes 15,000 to 20,000 clones, around four fifths of them seen just once. Every single patient, without exception, relapsed after autologous stem cell transplantation, and brentuximab vedotin exposure varied. Thawed PBMCs underwent magnetic negative selection to yield purified CD4+ T cells. The material was CD4+ T cells from blood, obtained at baseline. All receptors come from a human donor with classical Hodgkin lymphoma.

This rearrangement joins TRBV5-4 to TRBJ2-7; D possibly matches TRBD1 or TRBD2 (6 bases each). The CDR3 totals 14 residues. Trimming pared 4 bases from V and 3 bases from J, leaving 14 bases between. Germline V gene sequence: CDR1 SGHNT, CDR2 YYREEE (reference sequence). The CDR3 DNA sequence: TGTGCCAGCAGCCAAACAGGGAGGCGCTACGAGCAGTACTTC. This gives the protein CASSQTGRRYEQYF. The variable domain in full, completed from reference TRBV5-4 and TRBJ2-7, reads ETGVTQSPTHLIKTRGQQVTLRCSSQSGHNTVSWYQQALGQGPQFIFQYYREEENGRGNFPPRFSGLQFPNYSSELNVNALELDDSALYLCASSQTGRRYEQYFGPGTRLTVT.

V and J are TRBV19 and TRBJ2-7, with D possibly TRBD2 on 6 matching bases. V was cut by 10 bases and J by 3 bases, with 16 bases left in between. The CDR3 runs to 13 residues. The germline gives CDR1 LNHDA, CDR2 SQIVND (reference sequence). The CDR3 DNA follows: TGTGCCACCCGGAGGGGTCCACTCTACGAGCAGTACTTC. It is translated as CATRRGPLYEQYF.

V and J are TRBV10-3 and TRBJ2-1; 11 bases line up with TRBD2. CDR1 is ENHRY and CDR2 is SYGVKD in the germline V gene. The CDR3 totals 18 residues. Trimming cost V 10 bases and J 0 bases; bases outside gene matches: 14. The CDR3 sequence is CATRRASGGQSSYNEQFF. In nucleotides, the CDR3 is TGTGCCACCCGGCGGGCTAGCGGGGGGCAGAGCTCCTACAATGAGCAGTTCTTC.

The chain joins TRBV6-5 to TRBJ1-2; D uncertain. V was cut by 6 bases and J by 3 bases, with 14 bases left in between. The CDR3 contains 14 residues. CDR1 MNHEY and CDR2 SVGAGI come from the germline V gene. The CDR3 region is CASSLRGADYGYTF. The CDR3 DNA reads as TGTGCCAGCAGCCTTCGTGGCGCGGACTATGGCTACACCTTC.

This clone was observed a single time. V gene TRBV19 combines with J gene TRBJ1-5; 9 nucleotides agree with TRBD1. Trimming at V came to 1 base and at J to 5 bases, leaving 3 bases not matched to a gene. Germline V gene lookup returns CDR1 LNHDA and CDR2 SQIVND (reference sequence). The CDR3 consists of 15 residues. DNA of the CDR3: TGTGCCAGTAGTATAGTCGGACAGGGGTATCAGCCCCAGCATTTT. Its protein product is CASSIVGQGYQPQHF.

This rearrangement joins TRBV7-2 to TRBJ2-3; D is ambiguous. V was trimmed by 8 bases and J by 0 bases, leaving 9 bases between them. The CDR3 contains 13 residues. The germline V gene has CDR1 SGHTA and CDR2 FQGNSA. The CDR3 here is CASRPGSTDTQYF. CDR3 nucleotides: TGTGCCAGCCGTCCAGGAAGCACAGATACGCAGTATTTT. The full variable domain, with the rest looked up from reference TRBV7-2 and TRBJ2-3, is GAGVSQSPSNKVTEKGKDVELRCDPISGHTALYWYRQSLGQGLEFLIYFQGNSAPDKSGLPSDRFSAERTGGSVSTLTIQRTQQEDSAVYLCASRPGSTDTQYFGPGTRLTVL.

V is TRBV10-3 and J is TRBJ2-3; TRBD2 is a possible D gene (7 bases). V was trimmed by 4 bases and J by 4 bases, leaving 9 bases between them. The CDR3 length is 13 residues. Germline assignment: CDR1 ENHRY and CDR2 SYGVKD. The CDR3 is CAISGGGPDTQYF. In nucleotides, the CDR3 is TGTGCCATCAGTGGGGGGGGGCCAGATACGCAGTATTTT.

The chain recombines TRBV10-3 with TRBJ1-3; D unclear. The V gene's germline CDR1 is ENHRY and CDR2 SYGVKD. Trimming removed 10 bases at V and 3 bases at J, with 7 bases between. The CDR3 consists of 11 residues. CDR3 DNA sequence: TGTGCCACCAGCTATGGAAACACCATATATTTT. Its protein product is CATSYGNTIYF.

The V gene is TRBV4-2, the J gene TRBJ1-6; D uncertain. The V gene's germline CDR1 is LGHNA and CDR2 YNFKEQ. V was clipped by 4 bases and J by 8 bases, with 9 bases between them. The CDR3 runs 13 residues. The CDR3 DNA is TGTGCCAGCAGCCTTACCGCGGATTCACCCCTCCACTTT. This gives the protein CASSLTADSPLHF.

CDR3 region: CASSVGQAGEQFF. The CDR3, as DNA: TGTGCCAGTAGCGTGGGGCAGGCCGGTGAGCAGTTCTTC. The V call is TRBV19, the J call TRBJ2-1; D is possibly TRBD1 (5 bases). Trimming stripped 6 bases from V and 9 bases from J, with 15 bases between. The length of the CDR3 is 13 residues. Germline V lookup: CDR1 LNHDA, CDR2 SQIVND (reference sequence).